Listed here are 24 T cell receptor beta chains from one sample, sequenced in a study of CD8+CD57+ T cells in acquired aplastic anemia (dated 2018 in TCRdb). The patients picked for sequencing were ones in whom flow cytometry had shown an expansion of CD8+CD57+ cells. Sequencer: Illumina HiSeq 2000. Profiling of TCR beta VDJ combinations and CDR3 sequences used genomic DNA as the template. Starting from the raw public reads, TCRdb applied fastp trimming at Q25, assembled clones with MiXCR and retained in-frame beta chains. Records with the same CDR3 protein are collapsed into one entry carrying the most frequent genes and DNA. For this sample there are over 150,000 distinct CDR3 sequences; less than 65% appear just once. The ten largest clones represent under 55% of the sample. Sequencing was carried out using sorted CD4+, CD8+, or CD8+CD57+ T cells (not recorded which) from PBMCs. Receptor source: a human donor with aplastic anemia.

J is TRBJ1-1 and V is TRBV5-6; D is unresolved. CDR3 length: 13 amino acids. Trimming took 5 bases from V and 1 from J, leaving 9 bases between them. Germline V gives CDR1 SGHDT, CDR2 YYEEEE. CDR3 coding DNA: TGTGCCAGCAGTGGTTTGGCGAACACTGAAGCTTTCTTT. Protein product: CASSGLANTEAFF.

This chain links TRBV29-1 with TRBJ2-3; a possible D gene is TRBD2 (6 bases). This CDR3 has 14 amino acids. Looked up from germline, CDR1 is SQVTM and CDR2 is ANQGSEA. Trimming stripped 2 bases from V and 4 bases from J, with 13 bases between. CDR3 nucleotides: TGCAGCGTTGAAACGGGACTTGAGGCAGATACGCAGTATTTT. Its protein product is CSVETGLEADTQYF.

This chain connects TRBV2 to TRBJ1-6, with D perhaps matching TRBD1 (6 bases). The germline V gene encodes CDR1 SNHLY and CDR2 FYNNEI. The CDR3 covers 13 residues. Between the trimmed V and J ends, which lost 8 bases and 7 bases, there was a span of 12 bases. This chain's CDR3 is CASPDRKNSPLHF. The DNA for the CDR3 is TGTGCCAGCCCAGACAGGAAGAATTCACCCCTCCACTTT.

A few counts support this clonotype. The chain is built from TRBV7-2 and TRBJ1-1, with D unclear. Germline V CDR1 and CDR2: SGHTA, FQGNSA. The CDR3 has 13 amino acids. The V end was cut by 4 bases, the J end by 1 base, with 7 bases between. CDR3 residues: CASSSGRNTEAFF. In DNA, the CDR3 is TGTGCCAGCAGCTCCGGACGGAACACTGAAGCTTTCTTT.

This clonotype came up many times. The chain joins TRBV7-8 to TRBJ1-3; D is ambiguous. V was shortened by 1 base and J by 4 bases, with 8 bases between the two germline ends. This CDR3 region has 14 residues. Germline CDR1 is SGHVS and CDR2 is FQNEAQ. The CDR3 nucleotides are TGTGCCAGCAGCTTAGGTTCTCAAGGAAACACCATATATTTT. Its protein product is CASSLGSQGNTIYF.

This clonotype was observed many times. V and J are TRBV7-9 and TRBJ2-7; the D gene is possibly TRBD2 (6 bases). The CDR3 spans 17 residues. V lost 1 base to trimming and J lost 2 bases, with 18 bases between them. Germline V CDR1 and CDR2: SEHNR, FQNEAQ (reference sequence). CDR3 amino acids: CASSLVSGTPLTYEQYF. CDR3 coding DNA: TGTGCCAGCAGCTTAGTTTCCGGGACTCCCCTCACCTACGAGCAGTACTTC.

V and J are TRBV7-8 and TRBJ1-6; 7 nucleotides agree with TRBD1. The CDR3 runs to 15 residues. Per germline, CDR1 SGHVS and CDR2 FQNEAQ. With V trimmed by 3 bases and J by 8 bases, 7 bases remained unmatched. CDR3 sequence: CASSFRGVWDSPLHF. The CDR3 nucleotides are TGTGCCAGCAGCTTCAGGGGGGTCTGGGATTCACCCCTCCACTTT.

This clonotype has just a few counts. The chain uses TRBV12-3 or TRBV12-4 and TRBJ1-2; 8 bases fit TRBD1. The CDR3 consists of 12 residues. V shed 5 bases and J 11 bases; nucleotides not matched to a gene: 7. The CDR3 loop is CASSRRQGLYTF. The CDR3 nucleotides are TGTGCCAGCAGTCGCCGACAGGGGCTTTACACCTTC.

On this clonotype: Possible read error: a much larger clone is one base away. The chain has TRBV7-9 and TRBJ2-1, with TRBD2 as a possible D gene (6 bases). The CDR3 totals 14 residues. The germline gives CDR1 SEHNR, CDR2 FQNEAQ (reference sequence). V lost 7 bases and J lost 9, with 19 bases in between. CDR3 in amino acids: CASKAGPPAAEQFF. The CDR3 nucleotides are TGTGCCAGCAAGGCGGGACCCCCGGCCGCTGAGCAGTTCTTC.

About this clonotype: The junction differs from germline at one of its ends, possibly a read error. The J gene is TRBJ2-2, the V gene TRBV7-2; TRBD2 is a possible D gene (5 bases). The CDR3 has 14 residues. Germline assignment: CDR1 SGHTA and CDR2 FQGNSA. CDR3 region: CANSLLVGTGELVF. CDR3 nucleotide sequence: TGTGCCAACAGCTTACTGGTTGGAACCGGGGAGCTGGTTTTT.

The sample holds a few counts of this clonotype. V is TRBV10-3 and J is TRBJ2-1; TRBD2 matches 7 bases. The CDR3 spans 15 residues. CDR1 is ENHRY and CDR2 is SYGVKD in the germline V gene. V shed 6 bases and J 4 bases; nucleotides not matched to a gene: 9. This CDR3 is CAISPPGTTYNEQFF. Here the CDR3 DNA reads TGTGCCATCAGCCCGCCCGGGACTACTTACAATGAGCAGTTCTTC.

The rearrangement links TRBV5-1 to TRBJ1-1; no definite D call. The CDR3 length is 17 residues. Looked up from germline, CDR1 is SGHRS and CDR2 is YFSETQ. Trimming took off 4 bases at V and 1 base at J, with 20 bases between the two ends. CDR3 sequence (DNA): TGCGCCAGCAGCATCACACCCCCCCAACAACCGAACACTGAAGCTTTCTTT. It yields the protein CASSITPPQQPNTEAFF.

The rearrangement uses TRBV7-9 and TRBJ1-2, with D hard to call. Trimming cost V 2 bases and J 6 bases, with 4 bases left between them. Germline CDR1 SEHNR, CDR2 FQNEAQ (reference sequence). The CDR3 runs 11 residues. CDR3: CASSLLDGYTF. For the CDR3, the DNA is TGTGCCAGCAGCTTATTGGATGGCTACACCTTC.

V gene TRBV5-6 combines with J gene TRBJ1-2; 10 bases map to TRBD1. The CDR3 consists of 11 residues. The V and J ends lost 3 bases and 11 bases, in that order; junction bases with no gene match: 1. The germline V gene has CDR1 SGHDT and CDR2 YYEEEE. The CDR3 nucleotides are TGTGCCAGCAGCTGGGGACAGGGGTACACCTTC. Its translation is CASSWGQGYTF.

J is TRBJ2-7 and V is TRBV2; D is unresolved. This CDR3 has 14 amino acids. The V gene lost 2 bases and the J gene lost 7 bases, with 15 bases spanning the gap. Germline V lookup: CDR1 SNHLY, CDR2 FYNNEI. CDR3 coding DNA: TGTGCCAGCAGTGAAAGGGCAGGCCTCAGGGAGCAGTACTTC. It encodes CASSERAGLREQYF.

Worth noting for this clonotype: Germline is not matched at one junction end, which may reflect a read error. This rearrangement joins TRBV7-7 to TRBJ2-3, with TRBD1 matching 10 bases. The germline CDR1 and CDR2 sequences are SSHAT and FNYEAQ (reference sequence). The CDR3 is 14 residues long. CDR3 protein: CASSTGQGTDTQYF. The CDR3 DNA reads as TGTGCTAGCAGCACGGGACAGGGGACAGATACGCAGTATTTT.

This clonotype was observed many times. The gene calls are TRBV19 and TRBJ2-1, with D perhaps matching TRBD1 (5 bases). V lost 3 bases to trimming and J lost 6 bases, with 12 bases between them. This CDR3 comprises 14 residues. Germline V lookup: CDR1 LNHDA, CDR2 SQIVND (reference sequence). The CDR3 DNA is TGTGCCAGTAGTATTGGGATGGGGCTCAATGAGCAGTTCTTC. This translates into CASSIGMGLNEQFF.

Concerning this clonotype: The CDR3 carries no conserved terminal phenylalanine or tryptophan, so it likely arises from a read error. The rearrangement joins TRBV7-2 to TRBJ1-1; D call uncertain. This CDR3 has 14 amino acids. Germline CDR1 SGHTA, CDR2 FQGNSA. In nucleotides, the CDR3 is TGTGCCAGCAGCTTAAGACACACTGCGACTGAGGCTTTCTGT. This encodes CASSLRHTATEAFC.

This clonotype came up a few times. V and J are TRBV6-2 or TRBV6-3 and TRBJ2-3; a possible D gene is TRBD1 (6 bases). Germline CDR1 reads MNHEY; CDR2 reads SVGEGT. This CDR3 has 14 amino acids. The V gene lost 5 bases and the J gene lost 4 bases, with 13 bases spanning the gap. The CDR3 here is CASSKTGDADTQYF. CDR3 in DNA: TGTGCCAGCAGTAAGACAGGCGACGCAGATACGCAGTATTTT.

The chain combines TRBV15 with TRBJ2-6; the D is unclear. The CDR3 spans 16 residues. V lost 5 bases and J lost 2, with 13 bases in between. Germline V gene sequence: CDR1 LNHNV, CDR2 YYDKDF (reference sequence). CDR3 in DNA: TGTGCCACCAGCCTCCCGAAAGTTCCTGGGGCCAACGTCCTGACTTTC. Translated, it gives CATSLPKVPGANVLTF. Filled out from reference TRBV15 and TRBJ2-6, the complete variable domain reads DAMVIQNPRYQVTQFGKPVTLSCSQTLNHNVMYWYQQKSSQAPKLLFHYYDKDFNNEADTPDNFQSRRPNTSFCFLDIRSPGLGDTAMYLCATSLPKVPGANVLTFGAGSRLTVL.

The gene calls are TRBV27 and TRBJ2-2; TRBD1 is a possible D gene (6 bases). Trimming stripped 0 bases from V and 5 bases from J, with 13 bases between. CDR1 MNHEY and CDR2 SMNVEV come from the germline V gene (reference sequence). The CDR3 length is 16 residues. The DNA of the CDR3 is TGTGCCAGCAGTTTATCGGTACAGGGATGGACCGGGGAGCTGTTTTTT. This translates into CASSLSVQGWTGELFF.

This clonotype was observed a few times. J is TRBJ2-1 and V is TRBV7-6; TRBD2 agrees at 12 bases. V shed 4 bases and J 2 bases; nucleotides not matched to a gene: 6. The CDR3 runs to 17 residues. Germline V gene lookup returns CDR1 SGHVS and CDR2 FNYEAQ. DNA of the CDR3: TGTGCCAGCAGCTATACTAGCGGGAGGAAAACCTACAATGAGCAGTTCTTC. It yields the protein CASSYTSGRKTYNEQFF.

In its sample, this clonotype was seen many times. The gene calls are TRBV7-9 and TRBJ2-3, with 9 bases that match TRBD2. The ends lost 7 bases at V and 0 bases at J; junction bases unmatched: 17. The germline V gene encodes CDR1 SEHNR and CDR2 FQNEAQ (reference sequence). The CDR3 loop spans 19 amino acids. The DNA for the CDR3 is TGTGCCAGCACCGATAACCGAGCGGGGGGAGCATCTAGCACAGATACGCAGTATTTT. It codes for CASTDNRAGGASSTDTQYF.

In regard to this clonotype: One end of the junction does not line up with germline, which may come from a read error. The CDR3 here is CASSFGGTGNTICF. CDR3 nucleotide sequence: TGTGCCAGCAGCTTTGGGGGGACTGGAAACACCATATGTTTT. The chain couples TRBV7-9 to TRBJ1-3, with D possibly being TRBD1 (5 bases). CDR1 is SEHNR, CDR2 FQNEAQ, per germline (reference sequence). CDR3 length: 14 amino acids.